This is a list of T cell receptor beta chains from one sample in a study of cytomegalovirus exposure and HLA in healthy donors. Assay used: immunoSEQ multiplex PCR; TCRdb lists only in-frame clones, some missing. The sample consists of 100,000 to 150,000 clones, around 78% of them appearing once. Sequencing was done on a sample of PBMCs. These receptors were collected from a young woman in good health and CMV-seronegative. CDR3s include the opening cysteine and the closing phenylalanine or tryptophan. Fields, in order: D gene, J gene, clone size, V gene, CDR3 protein, CDR3 DNA. The D gene is left open where the match is weak. A clone size is listed for some rows: how often the clone was seen (once, few, many), or a class if it is expanded.

d_call: -
j_call: TRBJ1-2
clone_size: -
v_call: TRBV18
cdr3_aa: CASSPPAGGYTF
cdr3_nt: TGTGCCAGCTCACCCCCCGCGGGCGGCTACACCTTC

d_call: TRBD1
j_call: TRBJ2-7
clone_size: -
v_call: TRBV11-2
cdr3_aa: CASSLTGVEQYF
cdr3_nt: TGTGCCAGCAGCTTGACAGGGGTCGAGCAGTACTTC

d_call: TRBD1
j_call: TRBJ2-1
clone_size: -
v_call: TRBV6-1
cdr3_aa: CASGKTGGFEQFF
cdr3_nt: TGTGCCAGCGGAAAGACAGGGGGTTTTGAGCAGTTCTTC

d_call: -
j_call: TRBJ2-5
clone_size: -
v_call: TRBV30
cdr3_aa: CAWSRTNVPRETQYF
cdr3_nt: TGTGCCTGGAGTCGTACGAACGTCCCGAGGGAGACCCAGTACTTC

d_call: TRBD1
j_call: TRBJ2-4
clone_size: -
v_call: TRBV15
cdr3_aa: CATSPGRGTGDLAKNIQYF
cdr3_nt: TGTGCCACCAGCCCGGGGAGAGGGACAGGGGATCTAGCCAAAAACATTCAGTACTTC

d_call: -
j_call: TRBJ2-1
clone_size: -
v_call: TRBV6-5
cdr3_aa: CASSYMLESEQFF
cdr3_nt: TGTGCCAGCAGTTATATGCTCGAGAGTGAGCAGTTCTTC

d_call: -
j_call: TRBJ1-3
clone_size: -
v_call: TRBV6-5
cdr3_aa: CASSYGVGNTIYF
cdr3_nt: TGTGCCAGCAGTTACGGAGTTGGAAACACCATATATTTT

d_call: -
j_call: TRBJ1-2
clone_size: -
v_call: TRBV19
cdr3_aa: CASSISDSRNYGYTF
cdr3_nt: TGTGCCAGTAGTATTTCGGACAGCCGAAACTATGGCTACACCTTC

d_call: TRBD1
j_call: TRBJ2-6
clone_size: -
v_call: TRBV6-5
cdr3_aa: CASSPTGAGANVLTF
cdr3_nt: TGTGCCAGCAGCCCCACAGGGGCTGGGGCCAACGTCCTGACTTTC

d_call: TRBD1
j_call: TRBJ2-7
clone_size: -
v_call: TRBV5-1
cdr3_aa: CASSPGTGNEQYF
cdr3_nt: TGCGCCAGTTCTCCCGGGACAGGGAACGAGCAGTACTTC

d_call: TRBD1
j_call: TRBJ2-7
clone_size: -
v_call: TRBV29-1
cdr3_aa: CSVEVWDSGEQYF
cdr3_nt: TGCAGCGTTGAAGTTTGGGACAGCGGCGAGCAGTACTTC

d_call: -
j_call: TRBJ1-5
clone_size: -
v_call: TRBV7-7
cdr3_aa: CASSLDGEICQPQHF
cdr3_nt: TGTGCCAGCAGCTTAGACGGGGAGATTTGTCAGCCCCAGCATTTT

d_call: -
j_call: TRBJ2-1
clone_size: -
v_call: TRBV5-1
cdr3_aa: CASSKGLPNEQFF
cdr3_nt: TGCGCCAGCAGCAAGGGACTCCCCAATGAGCAGTTCTTC

d_call: -
j_call: TRBJ2-1
clone_size: -
v_call: TRBV5-4
cdr3_aa: CASSLKRDTYNEQFF
cdr3_nt: TGTGCCAGCAGCTTAAAACGAGACACCTACAATGAGCAGTTCTTC

d_call: -
j_call: TRBJ1-1
clone_size: -
v_call: TRBV5-1
cdr3_aa: CASSLGQGKTFF
cdr3_nt: TGCGCCAGCAGCTTGGGCCAGGGCAAAACTTTCTTT

d_call: -
j_call: TRBJ1-1
clone_size: -
v_call: TRBV5-4
cdr3_aa: CASSSGTGIANTEAFF
cdr3_nt: TGTGCCAGCAGCTCCGGCACCGGGATCGCGAACACTGAAGCTTTCTTT

d_call: TRBD1
j_call: TRBJ2-5
clone_size: -
v_call: TRBV30
cdr3_aa: CAWSVRGTAVRVQYF
cdr3_nt: TGTGCCTGGAGTGTACGAGGGACAGCGGTGAGGGTGCAGTACTTC

d_call: -
j_call: TRBJ2-4
clone_size: -
v_call: TRBV4-1
cdr3_aa: CASSPLLESQKRVQYF
cdr3_nt: TGCGCCAGCAGCCCCCTATTGGAGTCCCAAAAACGGGTTCAGTACTTC

d_call: -
j_call: TRBJ2-3
clone_size: once
v_call: TRBV4-1
cdr3_aa: CASSQDIRGAGDTQYF
cdr3_nt: TGCGCCAGCAGCCAAGATATCCGGGGAGCGGGAGATACGCAGTATTTT

d_call: TRBD1
j_call: TRBJ1-1
clone_size: few
v_call: TRBV5-1
cdr3_aa: CASSFGQENTEAFF
cdr3_nt: TGCGCCAGCAGCTTTGGACAGGAGAACACTGAAGCTTTCTTT

d_call: TRBD1
j_call: TRBJ2-7
clone_size: -
v_call: TRBV29-1
cdr3_aa: CSVVGTGFNEQYF
cdr3_nt: TGCAGCGTTGTCGGGACAGGTTTCAACGAGCAGTACTTC

d_call: TRBD2
j_call: TRBJ2-1
clone_size: -
v_call: TRBV5-1
cdr3_aa: CASSLVPGGPYNEQFF
cdr3_nt: TGCGCCAGCAGCTTGGTGCCGGGAGGGCCCTACAATGAGCAGTTCTTC

d_call: TRBD1
j_call: TRBJ1-1
clone_size: -
v_call: TRBV11-3
cdr3_aa: CASSSGQGRDTEAFF
cdr3_nt: TGTGCCAGCAGCTCTGGACAGGGTAGGGACACTGAAGCTTTCTTT

d_call: TRBD1
j_call: TRBJ2-6
clone_size: -
v_call: TRBV30
cdr3_aa: CAWSVGGLANVLTF
cdr3_nt: TGTGCCTGGAGTGTAGGGGGCTTGGCCAACGTCCTGACTTTC

d_call: -
j_call: TRBJ2-3
clone_size: -
v_call: TRBV6-5
cdr3_aa: CASSYGGPTRTDTQYF
cdr3_nt: TGTGCCAGCAGTTACGGTGGGCCAACCCGCACAGATACGCAGTATTTT

d_call: -
j_call: TRBJ2-5
clone_size: -
v_call: TRBV10-2
cdr3_aa: CASSEGRGTQYF
cdr3_nt: TGCGCCAGCAGTGAGGGAAGGGGGACCCAGTACTTC